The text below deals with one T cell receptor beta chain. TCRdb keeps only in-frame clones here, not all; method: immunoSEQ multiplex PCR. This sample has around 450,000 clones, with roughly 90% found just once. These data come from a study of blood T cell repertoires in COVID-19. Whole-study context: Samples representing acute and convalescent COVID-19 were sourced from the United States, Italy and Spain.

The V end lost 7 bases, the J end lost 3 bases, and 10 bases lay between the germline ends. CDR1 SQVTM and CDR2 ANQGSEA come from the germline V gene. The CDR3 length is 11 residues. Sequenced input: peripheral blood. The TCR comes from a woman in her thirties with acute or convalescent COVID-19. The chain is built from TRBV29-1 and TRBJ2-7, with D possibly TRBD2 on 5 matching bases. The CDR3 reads CSAARDYEQYF. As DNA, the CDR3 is TGCAGCGCCGCCCGGGACTACGAGCAGTACTTC.